This is a list of T cell receptor beta chains from one sample in a study of immune evolution from preneoplasia to lung adenocarcinoma. TCRdb's table, derived via immunoSEQ multiplex PCR, lists solely in-frame clones and lacks some. This sample yields about 11,000 clones, of which 82% are seen a single time; 3% to 4% belongs to the top ten. Sequencing input: FFPE minimally invasive lung adenocarcinoma tissue. The receptors derive from a person aged 70 to 85 with lung adenocarcinoma. Both conserved end residues are part of each CDR3. The D gene is left open where the match is weak. The size field is filled for only some rows; it gives once, few, many or a size class.

CASSFGGGATGELFF TGTGCCAGTAGTTTCGGCGGGGGGGCCACCGGGGAGCTGTTTTTT TRBD2 TRBJ2-2 TRBV19 .
CASSFLGLGTNEQFF TGTGCCAGCAGTTTCCTGGGACTCGGAACTAATGAGCAGTTCTTC . TRBJ2-1 TRBV27 few
CASSQAGTFKETQYF TGTGCCAGCAGCCAAGCTGGGACCTTCAAAGAGACCCAGTACTTC . TRBJ2-5 TRBV4-2 .
CASSDQQGYGYTF TGTGCCAGCAGTGATCAGCAGGGGTATGGCTACACCTTC . TRBJ1-2 TRBV6-6 .
CASSMGDLNEQYF TGTGCCAGTAGTATGGGGGACCTTAACGAGCAGTACTTC . TRBJ2-7 TRBV19 .
CASSLGGAGEAFF TGTGCCAGCAGCTTGGGGGGGGCTGGAGAAGCTTTCTTT . TRBJ1-1 TRBV11-3 .
CASGASGDTQYF TGTGCCAGCGGAGCGTCAGGTGATACGCAGTATTTT . TRBJ2-3 TRBV5-8 few
CASSLWTDATNEKLFF TGTGCCAGCAGCTTATGGACGGATGCAACTAATGAAAAACTGTTTTTT . TRBJ1-4 TRBV7-9 .
CASSTPGLAGEQFF TGTGCCAGTAGTACTCCGGGACTAGCGGGTGAGCAGTTCTTC TRBD2 TRBJ2-1 TRBV19 .
CSVGTSGRARDTQYF TGCAGCGTTGGGACTAGCGGGAGAGCGAGAGATACGCAGTATTTT TRBD2 TRBJ2-3 TRBV29-1 .
CASSARTGSSYEQYF TGCGCCAGCAGTGCAAGGACAGGATCCTCCTACGAGCAGTACTTC TRBD1 TRBJ2-7 TRBV10-2 .
CASSLESLGTEAFF TGTGCCAGCAGCTTAGAGTCCTTAGGGACTGAAGCTTTCTTT . TRBJ1-1 TRBV7-8 once
CSVEGWKEEANGYTF TGCAGCGTTGAAGGGTGGAAAGAAGAAGCTAATGGCTACACCTTC . TRBJ1-2 TRBV29-1 .
CASSLRDGYNEQFF TGTGCCAGCAGTCTAAGGGACGGTTATAATGAGCAGTTCTTC . TRBJ2-1 TRBV7-2 .
CASCAGQAYEQYF TGTGCCAGCTGCGCGGGACAGGCCTACGAGCAGTACTTC TRBD1 TRBJ2-7 TRBV6-6 .
CAWSLGLAGGNIQYF TGTGCCTGGAGTCTTGGGCTAGCGGGGGGTAACATTCAGTACTTC TRBD2 TRBJ2-4 TRBV30 few
CASSLSGGRETQYF TGTGCCAGCAGCTTGTCAGGGGGAAGGGAGACCCAGTACTTC TRBD1 TRBJ2-5 TRBV7-6 .
CASSLVDQPQHF TGTGCCAGCAGTTTAGTGGATCAGCCCCAGCATTTT . TRBJ1-5 TRBV28 .
CSVERREGTNTEAFF TGCAGCGTTGAAAGACGGGAAGGGACGAACACTGAAGCTTTCTTT . TRBJ1-1 TRBV29-1 once
CASSSTGLGNQPQHF TGTGCCAGCAGTTCGACAGGGTTGGGCAATCAGCCCCAGCATTTT TRBD1 TRBJ1-5 TRBV27 .
CASSRFNTEAFF TGTGCCAGCAGCCGATTTAACACTGAAGCTTTCTTT . TRBJ1-1 TRBV7-2 once
CASSRYQGYEQYF TGTGCCAGCAGCCGATACCAGGGATACGAGCAGTACTTC . TRBJ2-7 TRBV7-9 .
CASSGVVNTGELFF TGTGCCAGTAGTGGGGTGGTGAACACCGGGGAGCTGTTTTTT . TRBJ2-2 TRBV19 .
CASMAGSGNTIYF TGTGCCAGCATGGCAGGGTCTGGAAACACCATATATTTT . TRBJ1-3 TRBV6-5 .
CASSSQAGNYGYTF TGTGCCAGCAGTTCCCAGGCTGGTAACTATGGCTACACCTTC . TRBJ1-2 TRBV27 .
CASSDRGHEKLFF TGTGCCAGCAGTGACAGGGGACATGAAAAACTGTTTTTT . TRBJ1-4 TRBV2 .